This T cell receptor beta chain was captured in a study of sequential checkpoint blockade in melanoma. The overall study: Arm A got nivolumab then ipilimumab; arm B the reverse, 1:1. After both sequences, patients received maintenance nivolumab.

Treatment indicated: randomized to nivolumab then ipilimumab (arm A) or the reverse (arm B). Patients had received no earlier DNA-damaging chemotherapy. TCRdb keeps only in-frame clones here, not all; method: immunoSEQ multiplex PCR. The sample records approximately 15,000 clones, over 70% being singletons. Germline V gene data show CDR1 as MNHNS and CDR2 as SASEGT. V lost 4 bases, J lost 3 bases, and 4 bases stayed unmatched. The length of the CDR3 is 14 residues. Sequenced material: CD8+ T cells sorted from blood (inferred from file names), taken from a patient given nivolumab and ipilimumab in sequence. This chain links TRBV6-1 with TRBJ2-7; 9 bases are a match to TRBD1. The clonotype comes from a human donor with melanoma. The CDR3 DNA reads TGTGCCAGCAGTGTAGCGGACAGGGGCTACGAGCAGTACTTC. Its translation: CASSVADRGYEQYF.